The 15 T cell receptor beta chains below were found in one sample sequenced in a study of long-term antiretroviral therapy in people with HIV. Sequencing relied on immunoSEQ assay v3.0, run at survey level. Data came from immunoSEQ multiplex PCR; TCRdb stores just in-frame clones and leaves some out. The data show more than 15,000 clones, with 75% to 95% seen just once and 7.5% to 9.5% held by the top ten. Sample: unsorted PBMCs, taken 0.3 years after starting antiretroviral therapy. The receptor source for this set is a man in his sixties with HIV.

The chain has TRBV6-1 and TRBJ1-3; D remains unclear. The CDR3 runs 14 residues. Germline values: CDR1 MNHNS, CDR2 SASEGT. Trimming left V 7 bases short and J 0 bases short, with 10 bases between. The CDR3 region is CASNNRNSGNTIYF. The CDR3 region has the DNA TGTGCCAGCAACAACAGAAACTCTGGAAACACCATATATTTT.

The CDR3 DNA reads TGCAGCGTTTTTGACGGAATTCTTGAAAATGAAAAACTGTTTTTT. Amino acid sequence: CSVFDGILENEKLFF. The chain joins TRBV29-1 to TRBJ1-4; D ambiguous. The V gene lost 5 bases and the J gene lost 5 bases, with 18 bases spanning the gap. The germline V gene encodes CDR1 SQVTM and CDR2 ANQGSEA. CDR3 length: 15 amino acids.

The CDR3 spells CASSLLVAASYNEQFF. Written as DNA, the CDR3 is TGCGCCAGCAGCTTGTTGGTGGCTGCCTCCTACAATGAGCAGTTCTTC. V usage is TRBV5-1 and J usage is TRBJ2-1; no reliable D call. V shed 1 base and J shed 0 bases, with 11 bases lying between them. Looked up from germline, CDR1 is SGHRS and CDR2 is YFSETQ. CDR3 length equals 16 residues.

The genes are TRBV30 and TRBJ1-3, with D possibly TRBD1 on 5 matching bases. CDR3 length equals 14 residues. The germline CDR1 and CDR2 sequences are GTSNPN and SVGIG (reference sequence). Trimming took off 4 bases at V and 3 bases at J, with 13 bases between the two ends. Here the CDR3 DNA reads TGTGCCTGGATTTGGGGGAATGTTGGAAACACCATATATTTT. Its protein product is CAWIWGNVGNTIYF. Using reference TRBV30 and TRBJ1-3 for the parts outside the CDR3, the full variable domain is SQTIHQWPATLVQPVGSPLSLECTVEGTSNPNLYWYRQAAGRGLQLLFYSVGIGQISSEVPQNLSASRPQDRQFILSSKKLLLSDSGFYLCAWIWGNVGNTIYFGEGSWLTVV.

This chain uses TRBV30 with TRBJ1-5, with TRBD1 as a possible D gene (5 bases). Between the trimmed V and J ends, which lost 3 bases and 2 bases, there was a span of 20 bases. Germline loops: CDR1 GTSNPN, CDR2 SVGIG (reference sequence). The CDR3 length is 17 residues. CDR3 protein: CAWRTKSRGSGNQPQHF. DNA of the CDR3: TGTGCCTGGAGGACCAAAAGTAGGGGATCGGGCAATCAGCCCCAGCATTTT.

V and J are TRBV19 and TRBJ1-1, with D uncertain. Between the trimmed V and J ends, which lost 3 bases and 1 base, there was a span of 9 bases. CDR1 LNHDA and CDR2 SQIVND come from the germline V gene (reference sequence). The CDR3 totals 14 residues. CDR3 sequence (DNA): TGTGCCAGTAGTATCGGAGTTTGGAACACTGAAGCTTTCTTT. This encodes CASSIGVWNTEAFF.

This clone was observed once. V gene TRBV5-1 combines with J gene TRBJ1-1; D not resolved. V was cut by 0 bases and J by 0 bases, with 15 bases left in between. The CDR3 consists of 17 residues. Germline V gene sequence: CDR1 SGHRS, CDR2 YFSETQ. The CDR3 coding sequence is TGCGCCAGCAGCTTGGACTCTCCGTGGAGCATGAACACTGAAGCTTTCTTT. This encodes CASSLDSPWSMNTEAFF.

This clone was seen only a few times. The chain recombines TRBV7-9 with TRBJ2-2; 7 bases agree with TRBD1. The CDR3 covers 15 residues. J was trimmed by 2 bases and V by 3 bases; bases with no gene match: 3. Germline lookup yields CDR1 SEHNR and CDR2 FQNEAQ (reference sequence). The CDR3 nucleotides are TGTGCCAGCAGCTTCACAGGGGTCAACACCGGGGAGCTGTTTTTT. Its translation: CASSFTGVNTGELFF.

The CDR3 sequence is CASGGWDGSYEQYF. In DNA, the CDR3 is TGTGCCAGCGGAGGGTGGGACGGCTCCTACGAGCAGTACTTC. The chain has TRBV6-1 and TRBJ2-7; the D gene is possibly TRBD2 (6 bases). The germline gives CDR1 MNHNS, CDR2 SASEGT. The CDR3 covers 14 residues. Trimming pared 8 bases from V and 0 bases from J, leaving 14 bases between.

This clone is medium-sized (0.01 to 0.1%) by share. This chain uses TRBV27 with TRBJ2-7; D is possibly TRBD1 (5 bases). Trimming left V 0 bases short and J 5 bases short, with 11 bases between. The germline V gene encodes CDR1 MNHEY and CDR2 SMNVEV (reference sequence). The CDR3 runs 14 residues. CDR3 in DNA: TGTGCCAGCAGTTTATCCCCCAGGGTCCACGAGCAGTACTTC. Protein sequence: CASSLSPRVHEQYF.

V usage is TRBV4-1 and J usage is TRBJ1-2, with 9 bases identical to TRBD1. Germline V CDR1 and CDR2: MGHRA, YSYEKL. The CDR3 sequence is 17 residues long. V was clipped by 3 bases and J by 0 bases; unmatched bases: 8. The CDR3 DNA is TGCGCCAGCAGCCAGCTCAACAGGACAGGGGCTAACTATGGCTACACCTTC. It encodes CASSQLNRTGANYGYTF.

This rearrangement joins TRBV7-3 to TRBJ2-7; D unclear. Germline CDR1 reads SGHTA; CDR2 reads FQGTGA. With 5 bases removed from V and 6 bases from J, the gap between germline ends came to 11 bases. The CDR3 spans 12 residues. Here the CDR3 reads CASSQSPGEQYF. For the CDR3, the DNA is TGTGCCAGCAGCCAAAGCCCGGGCGAGCAGTACTTC.

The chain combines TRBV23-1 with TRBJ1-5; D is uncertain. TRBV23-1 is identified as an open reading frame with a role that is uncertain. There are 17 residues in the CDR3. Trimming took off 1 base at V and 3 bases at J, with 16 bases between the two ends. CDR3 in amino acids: CASSQLRGQRNNQPQHF. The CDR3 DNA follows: TGCGCCAGCAGTCAATTGAGAGGGCAGAGAAACAATCAGCCCCAGCATTTT.

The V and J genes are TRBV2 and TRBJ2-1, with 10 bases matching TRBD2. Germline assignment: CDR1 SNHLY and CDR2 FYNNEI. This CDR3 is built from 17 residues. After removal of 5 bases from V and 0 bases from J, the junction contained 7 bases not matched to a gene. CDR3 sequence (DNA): TGTGCCAGCAGTCAGACAGCGGGAGGGAGCTCCTACAATGAGCAGTTCTTC. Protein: CASSQTAGGSSYNEQFF.

CDR3 protein: CASSLASGGPYNEQFF. In DNA, the CDR3 is TGCGCCAGCAGCTTGGCTAGCGGGGGACCCTACAATGAGCAGTTCTTC. The chain combines TRBV5-1 with TRBJ2-1; 10 bases align to TRBD2. Trimming took 0 bases from V and 2 from J; bases not matched to a gene: 2. The V gene's germline CDR1 is SGHRS and CDR2 YFSETQ. This CDR3 has 16 residues.